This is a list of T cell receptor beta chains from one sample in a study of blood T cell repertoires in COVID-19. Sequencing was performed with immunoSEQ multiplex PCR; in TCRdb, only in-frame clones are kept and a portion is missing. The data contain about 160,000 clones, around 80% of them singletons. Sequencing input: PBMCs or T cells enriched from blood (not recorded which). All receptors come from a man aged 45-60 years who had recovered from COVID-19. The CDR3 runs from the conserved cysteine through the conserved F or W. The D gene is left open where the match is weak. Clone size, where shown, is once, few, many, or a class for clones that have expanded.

CDR3nt: TGTGCCAGCAGCCCTACTCAGGGGGCCACTGAAGCTTTCTTT; CDR3aa: CASSPTQGATEAFF; j_gene: TRBJ1-1; d_gene: TRBD1; v_gene: TRBV7-8; abundance: NA
CDR3nt: TGTGCCAGCAGTGAAGAAATAGCGTCGCGAGGCTACACCTTC; CDR3aa: CASSEEIASRGYTF; j_gene: TRBJ1-2; d_gene: NA; v_gene: TRBV6-1; abundance: few
CDR3nt: TGTGCCAGCAGCTCCCCCCCCCACAGGAGCAGATATGGCTACACCTTC; CDR3aa: CASSSPPHRSRYGYTF; j_gene: TRBJ1-2; d_gene: NA; v_gene: TRBV9; abundance: NA
CDR3nt: TGTGCCAGCAGCTCAGGGAAACGGTACCAAGAGACCCAGTACTTC; CDR3aa: CASSSGKRYQETQYF; j_gene: TRBJ2-5; d_gene: NA; v_gene: TRBV5-4; abundance: NA
CDR3nt: TGTGCCAGCAGTGAATGGCTAGCGGGGGGGTACAATGAGCAGTTCTTC; CDR3aa: CASSEWLAGGYNEQFF; j_gene: TRBJ2-1; d_gene: TRBD2; v_gene: TRBV2; abundance: NA
CDR3nt: TGTGCCAGCAGCAAGGGTGCGGGCTACAATGAGCAGTTCTTC; CDR3aa: CASSKGAGYNEQFF; j_gene: TRBJ2-1; d_gene: NA; v_gene: TRBV6-5; abundance: NA
CDR3nt: TGTGCCAGCAGCTTGCGAGGGGGCTCAGGCGGCTACACCTTC; CDR3aa: CASSLRGGSGGYTF; j_gene: TRBJ1-2; d_gene: TRBD1; v_gene: TRBV5-4; abundance: NA
CDR3nt: TGTGCCAGCAGCCAAGGGGCAGGGGGGAATGAAAAACTGTTTTTT; CDR3aa: CASSQGAGGNEKLFF; j_gene: TRBJ1-4; d_gene: TRBD1; v_gene: TRBV11-2; abundance: NA
CDR3nt: TGTGCCAGCAGCGTAGGGACAGGGGGTAAAGTTAACTATGGCTACACCTTC; CDR3aa: CASSVGTGGKVNYGYTF; j_gene: TRBJ1-2; d_gene: TRBD1; v_gene: TRBV9; abundance: NA
CDR3nt: TGTGCCAGTAGTATGGCCCGAGCGGGGGGGCCGGAGACCCAGTACTTC; CDR3aa: CASSMARAGGPETQYF; j_gene: TRBJ2-5; d_gene: TRBD2; v_gene: TRBV19; abundance: NA
CDR3nt: TGTGCCAGCAGCTTAAACGCCCGGGGGGTTAGTGAAAAACTGTTTTTT; CDR3aa: CASSLNARGVSEKLFF; j_gene: TRBJ1-4; d_gene: NA; v_gene: TRBV7-2; abundance: NA
CDR3nt: TGCGCCAGCAGCCCTTGGAGAGGTGGACAGCCCCAGCATTTT; CDR3aa: CASSPWRGGQPQHF; j_gene: TRBJ1-5; d_gene: NA; v_gene: TRBV4-3; abundance: NA
CDR3nt: TGCAGCGTTGGGACTAGCGGAGCGTCCTACGAGCAGTACTTC; CDR3aa: CSVGTSGASYEQYF; j_gene: TRBJ2-7; d_gene: TRBD2; v_gene: TRBV29-1; abundance: few
CDR3nt: TGTGCCAGCAGTTACATCGAGGGGGTCTATAATTCACCCCTCCACTTT; CDR3aa: CASSYIEGVYNSPLHF; j_gene: TRBJ1-6; d_gene: NA; v_gene: TRBV6-5; abundance: NA
CDR3nt: TGTGCCTGGAGTGTACAGGGTGCAGATACGCAGTATTTT; CDR3aa: CAWSVQGADTQYF; j_gene: TRBJ2-3; d_gene: NA; v_gene: TRBV30; abundance: NA
CDR3nt: TGTGCCAGTAGTATAACCGCCCAGGGGCCCCAGCATTTT; CDR3aa: CASSITAQGPQHF; j_gene: TRBJ1-5; d_gene: NA; v_gene: TRBV19; abundance: NA
CDR3nt: TGTGCTAGTGGGATGGGACTAGCGGGACGCACAGATACGCAGTATTTT; CDR3aa: CASGMGLAGRTDTQYF; j_gene: TRBJ2-3; d_gene: TRBD2; v_gene: TRBV12-5; abundance: NA
CDR3nt: TGTGCCAGCAGCCAAGAGGCGGCAGCATCACCCCTCCACTTT; CDR3aa: CASSQEAAASPLHF; j_gene: TRBJ1-6; d_gene: NA; v_gene: TRBV4-2; abundance: NA
CDR3nt: TGTGCCAGCAGTGAATCGAGGGAAAAACCCAACACTGAAGCTTTCTTT; CDR3aa: CASSESREKPNTEAFF; j_gene: TRBJ1-1; d_gene: NA; v_gene: TRBV2; abundance: NA
CDR3nt: TGTGCCAGCAGTTTCGAGGACAGGGTCTACGAGCAGTACTTC; CDR3aa: CASSFEDRVYEQYF; j_gene: TRBJ2-7; d_gene: TRBD1; v_gene: TRBV27; abundance: NA
CDR3nt: TGCAGCGCATCAATAGCGGGGGCCTTCTACGAGCAGTACTTC; CDR3aa: CSASIAGAFYEQYF; j_gene: TRBJ2-7; d_gene: TRBD2; v_gene: TRBV29-1; abundance: NA
CDR3nt: TGTGCCAGTAGTACCGGGACAGGGAGAATCTACGAGCAGTACTTC; CDR3aa: CASSTGTGRIYEQYF; j_gene: TRBJ2-7; d_gene: TRBD1; v_gene: TRBV19; abundance: NA
CDR3nt: TGTGCCAGCGCTCAGGGACAGTTCGACAATGAGCAGTTCTTC; CDR3aa: CASAQGQFDNEQFF; j_gene: TRBJ2-1; d_gene: TRBD1; v_gene: TRBV11-3; abundance: NA
CDR3nt: TGTGCCAGCATGTCGGGGAGCTCCTATAATTCACCCCTCCACTTT; CDR3aa: CASMSGSSYNSPLHF; j_gene: TRBJ1-6; d_gene: NA; v_gene: TRBV6-5; abundance: NA
CDR3nt: TGTGCCAGCAGCTTCCCCGACAGGGCCACTGAAGCTTTCTTT; CDR3aa: CASSFPDRATEAFF; j_gene: TRBJ1-1; d_gene: TRBD1; v_gene: TRBV5-6; abundance: NA
CDR3nt: TGCAGTGCTAGTTCCCGCTCTGGGGCCAACGTCCTGACTTTC; CDR3aa: CSASSRSGANVLTF; j_gene: TRBJ2-6; d_gene: NA; v_gene: TRBV20-1; abundance: NA
CDR3nt: TGTGCCAGCAGCATTAAGCCAGGTCGCTACAATGAGCAGTTCTTC; CDR3aa: CASSIKPGRYNEQFF; j_gene: TRBJ2-1; d_gene: NA; v_gene: TRBV11-2; abundance: once
CDR3nt: TGTGCCAGCAGTGAAGGGGGGACAATCTACGAGCAGTACTTC; CDR3aa: CASSEGGTIYEQYF; j_gene: TRBJ2-7; d_gene: NA; v_gene: TRBV2; abundance: NA
CDR3nt: TGTGCCAGCAGCCAAACGTCAATTCAGGGTCGTGCCTATGGCTACACCTTC; CDR3aa: CASSQTSIQGRAYGYTF; j_gene: TRBJ1-2; d_gene: NA; v_gene: TRBV7-9; abundance: NA
CDR3nt: TGTGCCAGCAGCCAAGGCAGGCTCAGTGAGCAGTTCTTC; CDR3aa: CASSQGRLSEQFF; j_gene: TRBJ2-1; d_gene: NA; v_gene: TRBV3-1/TRBV3-2; abundance: NA
CDR3nt: TGTGCCAGCAACAGCGACCGGGACTTATGTCGTGGTGGCTACACCTTC; CDR3aa: CASNSDRDLCRGGYTF; j_gene: TRBJ1-2; d_gene: NA; v_gene: TRBV21-1; abundance: NA
CDR3nt: TGTGCCAGCAGCTTAAATGGACAAACTGAAGCTTTCTTT; CDR3aa: CASSLNGQTEAFF; j_gene: TRBJ1-1; d_gene: NA; v_gene: TRBV7-3; abundance: NA
CDR3nt: TGCGCCAGCAGAGCGGGACAGGGTACCTCGTTAGGCTACACCTTC; CDR3aa: CASRAGQGTSLGYTF; j_gene: TRBJ1-2; d_gene: TRBD1; v_gene: TRBV4-3; abundance: few
CDR3nt: TGTGCCATTTCCAGGGGGGTGGGTGAGCAGTTCTTC; CDR3aa: CAISRGVGEQFF; j_gene: TRBJ2-1; d_gene: NA; v_gene: TRBV7-9; abundance: NA
CDR3nt: TGTGCCTCCGATAGTAGGGACAGGGGAGCGAACGAGCAGTACTTC; CDR3aa: CASDSRDRGANEQYF; j_gene: TRBJ2-7; d_gene: TRBD1; v_gene: TRBV10-3; abundance: NA
CDR3nt: TGTGCCAGCAGCTTAGCAGGCAGGGTGAACACCGGGGAGCTGTTTTTT; CDR3aa: CASSLAGRVNTGELFF; j_gene: TRBJ2-2; d_gene: NA; v_gene: TRBV7-2; abundance: NA
CDR3nt: TGTGCCTTCCGACAGGGCAAGGGTCAGCCCCAGCATTTT; CDR3aa: CAFRQGKGQPQHF; j_gene: TRBJ1-5; d_gene: TRBD1; v_gene: TRBV30; abundance: once
CDR3nt: TGTGCCAGCAGCACTGGGACTAGCGGGGGTTTCTTC; CDR3aa: CASSTGTSGGFF; j_gene: TRBJ2-1; d_gene: TRBD2; v_gene: TRBV3-1/TRBV3-2; abundance: NA
CDR3nt: TGTGCCAGCACCACGCCGGGCGCGGCGGGCTACGAGCAGTACTTC; CDR3aa: CASTTPGAAGYEQYF; j_gene: TRBJ2-7; d_gene: NA; v_gene: TRBV7-2; abundance: NA
CDR3nt: TGTGCCAGCAGTGAAGCAACAGGGCGGAGCATTCAGTACTTC; CDR3aa: CASSEATGRSIQYF; j_gene: TRBJ2-4; d_gene: NA; v_gene: TRBV25-1; abundance: NA
CDR3nt: TGTGCCAGCACTTCAACTGGGGGGGCGAATCAGCCCCAGCATTTT; CDR3aa: CASTSTGGANQPQHF; j_gene: TRBJ1-5; d_gene: NA; v_gene: TRBV2; abundance: once
CDR3nt: TGTGCCAGCAGCTACCGACAGGGTGGTTACGAGCAGTACTTC; CDR3aa: CASSYRQGGYEQYF; j_gene: TRBJ2-7; d_gene: TRBD1; v_gene: TRBV7-8; abundance: NA
CDR3nt: TGCGCCAGCAGCTTGAAGCCAGGGGACTATGGCTACACCTTC; CDR3aa: CASSLKPGDYGYTF; j_gene: TRBJ1-2; d_gene: NA; v_gene: TRBV5-1; abundance: NA
CDR3nt: TGTGCCAGCAACCTAGGGGTTAGTACAGATACGCAGTATTTT; CDR3aa: CASNLGVSTDTQYF; j_gene: TRBJ2-3; d_gene: NA; v_gene: TRBV2; abundance: NA
CDR3nt: TGTGCCAGCAGACCTGACAGGGGGCTGCCTCAGCCCCAGCATTTT; CDR3aa: CASRPDRGLPQPQHF; j_gene: TRBJ1-5; d_gene: TRBD1; v_gene: TRBV6-5; abundance: NA
CDR3nt: TGCGCCAGCAGCTCAGAACCGGGACAGGGGATGGCTGGGAAGTACTTC; CDR3aa: CASSSEPGQGMAGKYF; j_gene: TRBJ2-7; d_gene: TRBD1; v_gene: TRBV5-1; abundance: NA
CDR3nt: TGTGCCAGCAGCCATGACGGAGCAACTAATGAAAAACTGTTTTTT; CDR3aa: CASSHDGATNEKLFF; j_gene: TRBJ1-4; d_gene: NA; v_gene: TRBV11-2; abundance: NA
CDR3nt: TGTGCCAGTAGTTCGGGGACAGGGGATGGCTACGAGCAGTACTTC; CDR3aa: CASSSGTGDGYEQYF; j_gene: TRBJ2-7; d_gene: TRBD1; v_gene: TRBV19; abundance: NA
CDR3nt: TGTGCCAGCAGCCCACGACAGGGTGCAGGGCCTAATGAAAAACTGTTTTTT; CDR3aa: CASSPRQGAGPNEKLFF; j_gene: TRBJ1-4; d_gene: TRBD1; v_gene: TRBV9; abundance: few
CDR3nt: TGTGCCAGTAGTATAGAGAGGACAGCAACTAATGAAAAACTGTTTTTT; CDR3aa: CASSIERTATNEKLFF; j_gene: TRBJ1-4; d_gene: NA; v_gene: TRBV19; abundance: NA
CDR3nt: TGTGCCAGCTGGACTGGCGGAAACACCGGGGAGCTGTTTTTT; CDR3aa: CASWTGGNTGELFF; j_gene: TRBJ2-2; d_gene: NA; v_gene: TRBV2; abundance: NA